This T cell receptor (beta chain) derives from a study of vaccination effects on CD4 cells after COVID-19. Expansion of antigen-specific CD4+ T cells with viral peptide pools was carried out by the ViraFEST assay before sequencing. With around ten days of culture completed, CD4+ T cells were isolated. Vaccine recipients, nucleocapsid antibody negative, had no prior SARS-CoV-2 infection. Data came from immunoSEQ multiplex PCR; TCRdb stores just in-frame clones and leaves some out. Among 73,000 or so clones listed, 78% were seen once. Germline V gene sequence: CDR1 MNHNY, CDR2 SVGAGI (reference sequence). V was pared by 0 bases and J by 5 bases, with 9 bases between. The CDR3 loop spans 14 amino acids. Study-level points and caveats: Late post-vaccination, clones induced by infection and those induced by vaccine underwent marked clonal contraction.

To note about this clone: Its antigen is as yet unknown.

The sequence came from a human donor who received a COVID-19 vaccine. J is TRBJ2-3 and V is TRBV6-6; no definite D call. This material consisted of CD4+ T cells from PBMCs cultured with SARS-CoV-2 spike peptides, taken before COVID-19 vaccination. Here the CDR3 DNA reads TGTGCCAGCAGTTACTCCTACTATGGAGATACGCAGTATTTT. Encoded protein: CASSYSYYGDTQYF.